This entry lists 29 T cell receptor beta chains sequenced from one sample in a study of blood T cell repertoires in COVID-19. The data were produced by immunoSEQ multiplex PCR, yet TCRdb's version contains in-frame clones alone and is incomplete. This sample has around 400,000 clones, with roughly four fifths found just once. The specimen sequenced was PBMCs or T cells enriched from blood (not recorded which). The receptors were sampled from a woman in her forties or fifties who had recovered from COVID-19.

This rearrangement joins TRBV5-1 to TRBJ2-1, with D perhaps matching TRBD2 (5 bases). CDR1 and CDR2 (germline): SGHRS, YFSETQ. V was shortened by 5 bases and J by 4 bases, with 13 bases between the two germline ends. The CDR3 is 14 residues long. The CDR3 region is CASSFRELYNEQFF. For the CDR3, the DNA is TGCGCCAGCAGTTTCCGGGAACTATACAATGAGCAGTTCTTC.

The V gene is TRBV9, the J gene TRBJ1-4; no definite D call. The germline CDR1 and CDR2 sequences are SGDLS and YYNGEE. The length of the CDR3 is 15 residues. Trimming took 0 bases from V and 5 from J, leaving 11 bases between them. The CDR3 protein is CASSVGTKLNEKLFF. The CDR3 bases are TGTGCCAGCAGCGTAGGGACTAAACTAAATGAAAAACTGTTTTTT.

This chain connects TRBV3-1 (or the pseudogene TRBV3-2) to TRBJ2-1, with 11 bases matching TRBD2. Losses at the gene ends were 4 bases for V and 4 bases for J; bases not matched to a gene: 3. The CDR3 is 15 amino acids. CDR1 and CDR2 (germline): LGHDT, YNNKEL (reference sequence). Written as DNA, the CDR3 is TGTGCCAGCAGCCCGGGACTAGCGGAATACAATGAGCAGTTCTTC. The encoded protein is CASSPGLAEYNEQFF.

This clone showed up just a few times. Here the CDR3 reads CASSPPGQGIGRSMYEQYF. Here the CDR3 DNA reads TGTGCCAGCTCACCACCGGGGCAGGGGATCGGCCGCTCTATGTACGAGCAGTACTTC. This chain connects TRBV18 to TRBJ2-7; weak D call: TRBD1 (6 bases). CDR3 length: 19 residues. Germline V CDR1 and CDR2: KGHSH, LQKENI. Trimming took 0 bases from V and 4 from J, leaving 25 bases between them.

The V call is TRBV14, the J call TRBJ1-1; no reliable D call. V dropped 2 bases and J dropped 1 base, with 17 bases sitting between them. Germline CDR1 reads SGHDN; CDR2 reads FVKESK. This CDR3 spans 17 amino acids. CDR3 bases: TGTGCCAGCAGCCAATTCGTCGACCCTAGAGCGAACACTGAAGCTTTCTTT. Translating it yields CASSQFVDPRANTEAFF.

This clone was found a few times. The chain uses TRBV4-1 and TRBJ1-1; D is possibly TRBD1 (5 bases). The V end lost 4 bases, the J end lost 2 bases, and 14 bases lay between the germline ends. Germline V gene lookup returns CDR1 MGHRA and CDR2 YSYEKL. The CDR3 runs to 15 residues. CDR3 sequence reads: CASSRIYDSNTEAFF. The CDR3 DNA reads as TGCGCCAGCAGCCGAATATACGACAGTAACACTGAAGCTTTCTTT.

The V call is TRBV5-8, the J call TRBJ1-4, with 8 bases lining up with TRBD1. Trimming took 3 bases from V and 16 from J; bases not matched to a gene: 14. The CDR3 has 14 residues. CDR1 and CDR2 (germline): SGHTS, YDEGEE. In DNA form, the CDR3 reads TGTGCCAGCAGCTACCCGGGACAGGCCAAAATGGGGTTTTTT. It translates to CASSYPGQAKMGFF.

The chain couples TRBV27 to TRBJ2-1; TRBD1 matches at 8 bases. V trimming: 7 bases; J trimming: 2 bases; junction bases outside the gene matches: 7. The CDR3 has 15 residues. Germline CDR1 is MNHEY and CDR2 is SMNVEV (reference sequence). The chain's CDR3 is CASTRQGRTYNEQFF. The DNA for the CDR3 is TGTGCCAGCACGAGACAGGGGAGGACCTACAATGAGCAGTTCTTC.

The V gene is TRBV11-3, the J gene TRBJ2-2; D possibly corresponds to TRBD2 (7 bases). The CDR3 contains 15 residues. Trimming stripped 8 bases from V and 5 bases from J, with 18 bases between. The germline V gene has CDR1 SGHNT and CDR2 YENEEA. The CDR3 region has the DNA TGTGCCAGCCTTGGGGGGGGGCCAGATACCGGGGAGCTGTTTTTT. This codes for CASLGGGPDTGELFF.

The chain couples TRBV5-1 to TRBJ2-3, with 8 positions matching TRBD2. Germline lookup yields CDR1 SGHRS and CDR2 YFSETQ. The CDR3 is made up of 15 amino acids. V was clipped by 4 bases and J by 3 bases; unmatched bases: 7. CDR3 residues: CASSLPAGETDTQYF. The CDR3 nucleotides are TGCGCCAGCAGCCTGCCAGCGGGGGAAACAGATACGCAGTATTTT.

The rearrangement uses TRBV6-6 and TRBJ1-1; TRBD1 is a possible D gene (5 bases). The CDR3 is 15 amino acids. Germline lookup yields CDR1 MNHNY and CDR2 SVGAGI (reference sequence). Trimming stripped 8 bases from V and 2 bases from J, with 18 bases between. CDR3 sequence: CASGGKRGANTEAFF. The CDR3 bases are TGTGCCAGCGGGGGGAAAAGAGGGGCTAACACTGAAGCTTTCTTT.

This clone turned up a few times. The chain has TRBV27 and TRBJ1-1; D not resolved. V was pared by 1 base and J by 3 bases, with 12 bases between. Germline CDR1 reads MNHEY; CDR2 reads SMNVEV (reference sequence). The CDR3 is 15 residues long. The CDR3 nucleotides are TGTGCCAGCAGTTTATTTGTTGGGAGGGACACTGAAGCTTTCTTT. It translates to CASSLFVGRDTEAFF.

The gene calls are TRBV6-2 or TRBV6-3 and TRBJ1-2, with a tentative D call TRBD1 (5 bases). This CDR3 has 14 amino acids. Looked up from germline, CDR1 is MNHEY and CDR2 is SVGEGT. Trimming stripped 6 bases from V and 4 bases from J, with 15 bases between. CDR3 sequence: CASSKIDSGYGYTF. The CDR3 DNA is TGTGCCAGCAGCAAAATCGACAGTGGCTATGGCTACACCTTC.

The chain joins TRBV28 to TRBJ1-1; 9 bases fit TRBD1. CDR1 and CDR2 (germline): MDHEN, SYDVKM. This CDR3 region has 18 residues. J lost 3 bases, V lost 6 bases, and 17 bases had no gene match. CDR3 region: CASRLITGQGYVHTEAFF. CDR3 coding DNA: TGTGCCAGCAGACTTATCACGGGACAGGGTTATGTTCACACTGAAGCTTTCTTT.

V gene TRBV5-1 combines with J gene TRBJ2-5; D not resolved. V was clipped by 0 bases and J by 5 bases, with 11 bases between them. Germline values: CDR1 SGHRS, CDR2 YFSETQ. CDR3 size: 14 residues. CDR3 loop: CASSLGRHGETQYF. For the CDR3, the DNA is TGCGCCAGCAGCTTGGGGCGACATGGGGAGACCCAGTACTTC.

The V call is TRBV7-9, the J call TRBJ1-1; D unclear. From germline, CDR1 is SEHNR and CDR2 FQNEAQ (reference sequence). This CDR3 contains 13 residues. The V end was cut by 1 base, the J end by 4 bases, with 7 bases between. Here the CDR3 DNA reads TGTGCCAGCAGCTTAGGCGGCGTCACTGAAGCTTTCTTT. The encoded protein is CASSLGGVTEAFF. Combining the CDR3 with reference TRBV7-9 and TRBJ1-1 gives the whole variable domain DTGVSQNPRHKITKRGQNVTFRCDPISEHNRLYWYRQTLGQGPEFLTYFQNEAQLEKSRLLSDRFSAERPKGSFSTLEIQRTEQGDSAMYLCASSLGGVTEAFFGQGTRLTVV.

This clone was found a few times. The chain joins TRBV4-3 to TRBJ2-3; unclear D gene. Germline-derived CDR1 and CDR2 are LGHNA and YSLEER. With 1 base removed from V and 0 bases from J, the gap between germline ends came to 11 bases. The CDR3 runs 16 residues. CDR3 DNA: TGCGCCAGCAGCCAAGGCCCAGGCGTGAGCACAGATACGCAGTATTTT. Protein: CASSQGPGVSTDTQYF.

The chain joins TRBV15 to TRBJ1-3; the match to TRBD1 covers 7 bases. Germline V lookup: CDR1 LNHNV, CDR2 YYDKDF (reference sequence). V shed 5 bases and J 3 bases; nucleotides not matched to a gene: 13. The CDR3 covers 17 residues. The CDR3, as DNA: TGTGCCACCAGCGACGGACAGGCGAGAGCAATTGGAAACACCATATATTTT. Its protein is CATSDGQARAIGNTIYF.

The CDR3 here is CASSFLAGEYNEQFF. The DNA for the CDR3 is TGTGCCAGCAGTTTTTTAGCGGGTGAATACAATGAGCAGTTCTTC. The chain joins TRBV6-6 to TRBJ2-1; TRBD2 matches at 7 bases. CDR1 MNHNY and CDR2 SVGAGI come from the germline V gene (reference sequence). Trimming cost V 4 bases and J 4 bases; bases outside gene matches: 7. This CDR3 has 15 residues.

At least ten counts were recorded for this clone. The chain joins TRBV11-3 to TRBJ2-7, with TRBD1 as a possible D gene (5 bases). Trimming pared 5 bases from V and 1 base from J, leaving 9 bases between. The CDR3 totals 13 residues. Germline lookup yields CDR1 SGHNT and CDR2 YENEEA. The CDR3 region has the DNA TGTGCCAGCAGCCAAAGGGGATCCTACGAGCAGTACTTC. It is translated as CASSQRGSYEQYF.

Only a few counts were recorded for this clone. The gene calls are TRBV4-2 and TRBJ1-4; TRBD1 agrees at 9 bases. V was clipped by 0 bases and J by 8 bases; unmatched bases: 10. CDR1 is LGHNA and CDR2 is YNFKEQ in the germline V gene. CDR3 length equals 17 residues. CDR3 protein: CASSQDRRGQGGEKLFF. DNA of the CDR3: TGTGCCAGCAGCCAAGATAGGAGGGGACAGGGAGGCGAAAAACTGTTTTTT.

CDR3 amino acids: CASRERTVQGTEAFF. The CDR3 DNA follows: TGTGCCAGCCGAGAACGTACAGTCCAGGGCACTGAAGCTTTCTTT. The V and J genes are TRBV2 and TRBJ1-1, with D perhaps matching TRBD1 (5 bases). Germline CDR1 is SNHLY and CDR2 is FYNNEI. The CDR3 contains 15 residues. With 8 bases removed from V and 4 bases from J, the gap between germline ends came to 20 bases.

This clone has just one count. The chain uses TRBV7-7 and TRBJ2-1; 10 bases are shared with TRBD1. Trimming took 3 bases from V and 8 from J; bases not matched to a gene: 4. The CDR3 covers 14 residues. Germline lookup yields CDR1 SSHAT and CDR2 FNYEAQ (reference sequence). CDR3 protein: CASSFRTGGHEQFF. The CDR3 coding sequence is TGTGCCAGCAGCTTCCGGACAGGGGGGCATGAGCAGTTCTTC.

The chain recombines TRBV9 with TRBJ1-2; maybe TRBD1 (6 bases). The CDR3 length is 15 residues. Per the germline V gene, CDR1 is SGDLS and CDR2 is YYNGEE. Between the trimmed V and J ends, which lost 0 bases and 5 bases, there was a span of 14 bases. CDR3 DNA sequence: TGTGCCAGCAGCGTAGGGGGAGATACAGGGTATGGCTACACCTTC. Amino acids: CASSVGGDTGYGYTF.

J is TRBJ1-2 and V is TRBV6-5; 8 bases are a match to TRBD1. CDR3 length equals 15 residues. Trimming cost V 6 bases and J 0 bases; bases outside gene matches: 6. The V gene's germline CDR1 is MNHEY and CDR2 SVGAGI. As DNA, the CDR3 is TGTGCCAGCAGCAATGGACAGGGAGCTAACTATGGCTACACCTTC. As protein: CASSNGQGANYGYTF.

The J gene is TRBJ2-1, the V gene TRBV10-3, with D tentatively TRBD1 (6 bases). The CDR3 is 16 amino acids. The germline gives CDR1 ENHRY, CDR2 SYGVKD. Trimming took off 10 bases at V and 0 bases at J, with 19 bases between the two ends. CDR3 DNA: TGTGCCACTACCGGGACACCGAAAAGCTCCTACAATGAGCAGTTCTTC. Translating it yields CATTGTPKSSYNEQFF.

This rearrangement joins TRBV6-2 or TRBV6-3 to TRBJ2-2, with a weak D call TRBD2 (7 bases). The CDR3 runs to 15 residues. CDR1 is MNHEY and CDR2 is SVGEGT in the germline V gene. Trimming pared 2 bases from V and 4 bases from J, leaving 11 bases between. The CDR3 reads CASSYGEGGTGELFF. CDR3 bases: TGTGCCAGCAGTTACGGGGAGGGGGGCACCGGGGAGCTGTTTTTT.

The gene calls are TRBV7-2 and TRBJ1-3; 7 nucleotides line up with TRBD1. CDR1 and CDR2 (germline): SGHTA, FQGNSA. The CDR3 spans 17 residues. V lost 4 bases to trimming and J lost 0 bases; unmatched junction nucleotides: 9. The CDR3 coding sequence is TGTGCCAGCAGCTCGCGGGGACAGTTGAGCTCTGGAAACACCATATATTTT. Its protein product is CASSSRGQLSSGNTIYF.

Points on this clone: The germline gene is not matched at one end of the junction; a read error may be the cause. V gene TRBV20-1 combines with J gene TRBJ2-7; tentative D call: TRBD1 (6 bases). The CDR3 has 11 residues. CDR1 is DFQATT, CDR2 SNEGSKA, per germline (reference sequence). This CDR3 is CSARLGQSFSF. For the CDR3, the DNA is TGCAGTGCTAGGCTTGGACAGTCTTTCTCCTTC.